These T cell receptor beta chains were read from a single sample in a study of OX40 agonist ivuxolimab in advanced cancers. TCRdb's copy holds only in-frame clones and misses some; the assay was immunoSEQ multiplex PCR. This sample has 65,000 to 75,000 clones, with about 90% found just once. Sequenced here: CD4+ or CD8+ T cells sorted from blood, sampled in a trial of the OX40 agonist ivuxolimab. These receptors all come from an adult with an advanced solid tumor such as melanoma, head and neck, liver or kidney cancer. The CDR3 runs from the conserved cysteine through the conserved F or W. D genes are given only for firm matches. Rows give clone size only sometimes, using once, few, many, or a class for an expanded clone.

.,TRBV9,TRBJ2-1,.,CASGPRENEQFF,TGTGCCAGTGGGCCCAGGGAGAATGAGCAGTTCTTC
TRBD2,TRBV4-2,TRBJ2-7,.,CASSLGTSGRAGGAYEQYF,TGTGCCAGCAGCCTCGGGACTAGCGGGAGGGCCGGAGGGGCCTACGAGCAGTACTTC
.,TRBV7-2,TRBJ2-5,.,CASSLGIMLETQYF,TGTGCCAGCAGCTTGGGGATCATGTTGGAGACCCAGTACTTC
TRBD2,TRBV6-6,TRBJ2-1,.,CASSSPSGRLNEQFF,TGTGCCAGCAGTTCACCCAGCGGGAGGCTCAATGAGCAGTTCTTC
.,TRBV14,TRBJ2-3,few,CASSRLGAAGDTQYF,TGTGCCAGCAGCCGCCTGGGCGCCGCAGGAGATACGCAGTATTTT
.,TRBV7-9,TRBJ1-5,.,CASSPSGGNQPQHF,TGTGCCAGCAGCCCGAGCGGCGGCAATCAGCCCCAGCATTTT
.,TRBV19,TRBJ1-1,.,CASSSSTENTEAFF,TGTGCCAGTAGCTCGTCAACAGAGAACACTGAAGCTTTCTTT
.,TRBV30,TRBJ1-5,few,CAWSASVTDGQPQHF,TGTGCCTGGAGTGCCTCCGTGACAGACGGTCAGCCCCAGCATTTT
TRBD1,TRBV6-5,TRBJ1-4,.,CASSGTGGAREKLFF,TGTGCCAGCAGTGGAACAGGGGGCGCCCGGGAAAAACTGTTTTTT
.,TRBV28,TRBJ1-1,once,CASRPGLMNTEAFF,TGTGCCAGCAGGCCGGGACTCATGAACACTGAAGCTTTCTTT
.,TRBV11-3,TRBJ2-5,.,CASSLVGVQETQYF,TGTGCCAGCAGCTTAGTAGGCGTCCAAGAGACCCAGTACTTC
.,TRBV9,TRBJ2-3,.,CASSVRGQTDTQYF,TGTGCCAGCAGCGTCAGGGGCCAAACAGATACGCAGTATTTT
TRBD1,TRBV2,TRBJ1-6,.,CASRGQGVGNSPLHF,TGTGCCAGCAGGGGACAGGGGGTAGGTAATTCACCCCTCCACTTT
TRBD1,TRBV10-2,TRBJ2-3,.,CASSVTGASTDTQYF,TGCGCCAGCAGTGTGACAGGGGCGTCCACAGATACGCAGTATTTT
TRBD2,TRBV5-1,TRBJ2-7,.,CASSLAGTSGGYEQYF,TGCGCCAGCAGCTTGGCGGGGACTAGCGGGGGCTACGAGCAGTACTTC
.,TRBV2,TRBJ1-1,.,CASNRYGGDTEAFF,TGTGCCAGCAACCGATATGGTGGGGACACTGAAGCTTTCTTT
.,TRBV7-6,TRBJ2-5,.,CASSFGRQETQYF,TGTGCCAGCAGCTTTGGACGGCAAGAGACCCAGTACTTC
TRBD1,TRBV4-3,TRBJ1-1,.,CASSHQGGTEAFF,TGCGCCAGCAGCCATCAGGGGGGAACTGAAGCTTTCTTT
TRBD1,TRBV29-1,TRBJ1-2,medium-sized,CSVPGQVENYGYTF,TGCAGCGTTCCTGGACAGGTTGAGAACTATGGCTACACCTTC
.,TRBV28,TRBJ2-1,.,CASSPTPGLISYNEQFF,TGTGCCAGCAGTCCGACCCCCGGACTGATCTCCTACAATGAGCAGTTCTTC
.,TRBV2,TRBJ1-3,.,CASSVFGNTIYF,TGTGCCAGCAGCGTCTTTGGAAACACCATATATTTT
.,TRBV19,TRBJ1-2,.,CASIVSINANYGYTF,TGTGCCAGTATAGTATCGATTAATGCTAACTATGGCTACACCTTC
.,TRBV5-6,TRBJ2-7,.,CASSLTGPGNYEQYF,TGTGCCAGCAGCTTAACGGGACCGGGAAACTACGAGCAGTACTTC
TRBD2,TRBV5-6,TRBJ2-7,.,CASSPLGGRASYEQYF,TGTGCCAGCAGCCCCCTGGGCGGGAGGGCCTCCTACGAGCAGTACTTC
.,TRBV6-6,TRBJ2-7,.,CASSKSYEQYF,TGTGCCAGCAGTAAGTCCTACGAGCAGTACTTC
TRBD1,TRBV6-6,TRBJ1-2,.,CASRGTGGGYTF,TGTGCCAGCAGGGGGACAGGTGGGGGCTACACCTTC
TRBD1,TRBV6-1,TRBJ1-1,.,CASRGQGRRVTEAFF,TGTGCCAGCAGAGGACAGGGAAGGCGGGTCACTGAAGCTTTCTTT
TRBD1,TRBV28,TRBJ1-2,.,CASSFRLNRGGYTF,TGTGCCAGCAGTTTTAGACTAAACAGGGGCGGCTACACCTTC
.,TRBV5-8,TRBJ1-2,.,CASIPVRVRYGYTF,TGTGCCAGCATCCCCGTCCGGGTCCGATATGGCTACACCTTC
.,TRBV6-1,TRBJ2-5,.,CASRAGLQETQYF,TGTGCCAGCAGGGCAGGGCTCCAAGAGACCCAGTACTTC
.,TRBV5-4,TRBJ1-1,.,CASSLTGNTEAFF,TGTGCCAGCAGCTTAACGGGTAACACTGAAGCTTTCTTT
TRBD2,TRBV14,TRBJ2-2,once,CASSQGLAGHTGELFF,TGTGCCAGCAGCCAAGGCCTAGCGGGTCACACCGGGGAGCTGTTTTTT
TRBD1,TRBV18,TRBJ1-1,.,CASSQGQGNTEAFF,TGTGCCAGCTCACAGGGACAGGGGAACACTGAAGCTTTCTTT
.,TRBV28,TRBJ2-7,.,CASRGDGSYEQYF,TGTGCCAGCAGGGGGGACGGTTCCTACGAGCAGTACTTC
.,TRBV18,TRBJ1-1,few,CASSPEGPNTEAFF,TGTGCCAGCTCACCGGAGGGACCCAACACTGAAGCTTTCTTT
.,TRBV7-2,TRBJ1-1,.,CASSRSGGLNTEAFF,TGTGCCAGCAGCCGGAGCGGGGGGCTGAACACTGAAGCTTTCTTT
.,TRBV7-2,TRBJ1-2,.,CASSLASYGYTF,TGTGCCAGCAGCTTAGCCAGCTATGGCTACACCTTC
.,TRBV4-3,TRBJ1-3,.,CASSQITQPSGNTIYF,TGCGCCAGCAGCCAAATCACGCAGCCCTCTGGAAACACCATATATTTT
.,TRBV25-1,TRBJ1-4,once,CASSEYVGMGEKLFF,TGTGCCAGCAGTGAATACGTGGGCATGGGCGAAAAACTGTTTTTT
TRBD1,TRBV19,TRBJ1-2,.,CASSSPGQGNYGYTF,TGTGCCAGTAGTTCTCCGGGACAGGGAAACTATGGCTACACCTTC
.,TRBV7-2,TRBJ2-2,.,CASSLVSGLIPGELFF,TGTGCCAGCAGCTTAGTTTCAGGCCTAATCCCCGGGGAGCTGTTTTTT
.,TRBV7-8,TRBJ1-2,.,CASSLVRTNYGYTF,TGTGCCAGCAGCTTAGTCCGGACTAACTATGGCTACACCTTC
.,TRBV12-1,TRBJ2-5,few,CASSLTTSGGRETQYF,TGTGCCAGCAGCCTAACGACTAGCGGGGGAAGGGAGACCCAGTACTTC
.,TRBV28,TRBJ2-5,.,CASSPRGTQYF,TGTGCCAGCAGCCCTAGGGGGACCCAGTACTTC
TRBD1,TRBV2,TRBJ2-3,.,CASSRQRTGGADTQYF,TGTGCCAGCAGTCGCCAGAGGACAGGGGGCGCAGATACGCAGTATTTT
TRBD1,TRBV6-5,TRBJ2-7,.,CASTSPGTGFYEQYF,TGTGCCAGCACCAGCCCCGGGACAGGGTTCTACGAGCAGTACTTC
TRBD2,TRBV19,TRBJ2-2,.,CASSGLAANTGELFF,TGTGCCAGTAGTGGGCTAGCGGCTAACACCGGGGAGCTGTTTTTT
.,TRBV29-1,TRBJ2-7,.,CSVGQAVYEQYF,TGCAGCGTTGGACAGGCCGTCTACGAGCAGTACTTC
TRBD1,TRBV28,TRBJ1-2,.,CASSLGNRGPNYGYTF,TGTGCCAGCAGTTTAGGGAACAGGGGTCCTAACTATGGCTACACCTTC
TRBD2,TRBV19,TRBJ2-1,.,CASGGGRSYNEQFF,TGTGCCAGCGGGGGGGGACGCTCCTACAATGAGCAGTTCTTC
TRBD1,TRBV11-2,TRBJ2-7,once,CASSLGQGAPYEQYF,TGTGCCAGCAGCCTCGGACAGGGGGCTCCCTACGAGCAGTACTTC
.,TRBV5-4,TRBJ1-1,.,CASSLEARGLNTEAFF,TGTGCCAGCAGCTTGGAGGCCCGGGGCCTGAACACTGAAGCTTTCTTT
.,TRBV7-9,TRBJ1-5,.,CASSLQQGQPQHF,TGTGCCAGCAGCTTACAACAGGGCCAGCCCCAGCATTTT
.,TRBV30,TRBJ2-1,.,CAWSVVNEQFF,TGTGCCTGGAGTGTAGTGAATGAGCAGTTCTTC
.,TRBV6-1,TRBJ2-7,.,CASSDWETAYEQYF,TGTGCCAGCAGTGACTGGGAGACCGCCTACGAGCAGTACTTC
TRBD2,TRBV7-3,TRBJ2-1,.,CASSLTSGNYNEQFF,TGTGCCAGCAGCTTGACTAGCGGCAACTACAATGAGCAGTTCTTC
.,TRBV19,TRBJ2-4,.,CASSMSRDHRNIQYF,TGTGCCAGTAGTATGTCCCGGGATCATCGGAACATTCAGTACTTC
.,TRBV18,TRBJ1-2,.,CASSPPGLSGYTF,TGTGCCAGCTCACCACCGGGACTCTCTGGCTACACCTTC
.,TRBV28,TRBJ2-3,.,CASSIRLAGTDTQYF,TGTGCCAGCAGTATCCGCTTAGCGGGCACAGATACGCAGTATTTT
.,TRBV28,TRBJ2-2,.,CASKRPGLVSTGELFF,TGTGCCAGCAAACGCCCCGGACTGGTCAGTACCGGGGAGCTGTTTTTT